This is a list of T cell receptor beta chains from one sample in a study of vaccination and CD4 T cells after COVID-19. Antigen specificity for these receptors is unknown. TCRdb reprocessed the PCR reads via MiXCR and lists one record per CDR3 protein. The sample has roughly 11,000 distinct CDR3 sequences, approximately 37% seen once. What was sequenced was CD4+ T cells from blood, cultured in vitro. The receptors were gathered from a human donor in good health. CDR3s include the opening cysteine and the closing phenylalanine or tryptophan. The order of the fields is clone size, D gene, J gene, V gene, CDR3 DNA, CDR3 protein. The D gene is left open where the match is weak. Expanded clones get a size class; other rows say once, few or many, or leave the size out.

size: NA
D: NA
J: TRBJ2-7
V: TRBV15
DNA: TGTGCCACCAGCGCCCGTCCAGGGGTCGAGCAGTACTTC
CDR3: CATSARPGVEQYF

size: NA
D: NA
J: TRBJ1-5
V: TRBV6-4
DNA: TGTGCCAGCAGTTCTGTGCCTAATCAGCCCCAGCATTTT
CDR3: CASSSVPNQPQHF

size: NA
D: NA
J: TRBJ1-1
V: TRBV2
DNA: TGTGCCAGCACGATGAACAGCGCTGAAGCTTTCTTT
CDR3: CASTMNSAEAFF

size: few
D: TRBD2
J: TRBJ2-1
V: TRBV7-9
DNA: TGTGCCAGCGGGGGCGAGCGGGAGAGTGAGCAGTTCTTC
CDR3: CASGGERESEQFF

size: NA
D: TRBD1
J: TRBJ1-3
V: TRBV5-1
DNA: TGCGCCAGCAGCCCAGGGACAGGGCACACCATATATTTT
CDR3: CASSPGTGHTIYF

size: few
D: TRBD1
J: TRBJ1-1
V: TRBV27
DNA: TGTGCCAGCAGTTTATCTGACAGGGCGAGGAATACTGAAGCTTTCTTT
CDR3: CASSLSDRARNTEAFF

size: few
D: NA
J: TRBJ1-1
V: TRBV20-1
DNA: TGCAGTGCTAGTCCGATAGACTGGGACACTGAAGCTTTCTTT
CDR3: CSASPIDWDTEAFF

size: few
D: TRBD1
J: TRBJ2-3
V: TRBV20-1
DNA: TGCAGTGCTACTACAGGGGAATATAGGACAGATACGCAGTATTTT
CDR3: CSATTGEYRTDTQYF

size: few
D: NA
J: TRBJ2-3
V: TRBV19
DNA: TGTGCCAGTACCCTTGCCGGGAGCACAACAGATACGCAGTATTTT
CDR3: CASTLAGSTTDTQYF

size: few
D: NA
J: TRBJ1-5
V: TRBV28
DNA: TGTGCCAGCAGGTTCGGGGGAAGCAATCAGCCCCAGCATTTT
CDR3: CASRFGGSNQPQHF